The clone carrying this T cell receptor beta chain was counted between two and nine times. What it recognizes is unknown. The sample comes from a study of response to subunit inactivated influenza vaccine. Study results and limitations: It was suggested by the authors that few new T cells are recruited by each seasonal influenza vaccination.

TCRdb analysed the RT-PCR reads with MiXCR anew, one entry per CDR3 protein. The sample yields around 790,000 distinct CDR3 sequences, around 20% seen once. The sequence came from a man aged 45-65 years who received an inactivated influenza vaccine. Sequencing used PBMCs from blood, obtained less than 6 days after vaccination.

Written as DNA, the CDR3 is TGTGCCAGCAGTTTTTTGGGACTTGAAGCTTTCTTT. It encodes CASSFLGLEAFF. The genes are TRBV12-3 or TRBV12-4 and TRBJ1-1, with TRBD1 as a possible D gene (5 bases). V shed 3 bases and J shed 7 bases, with 9 bases lying between them. This CDR3 has 12 residues.